Each of the 24 T cell receptor beta chains below was sequenced from the same sample in a study of graft-versus-host responses after intestinal transplantation. Sequencing used immunoSEQ multiplex PCR; TCRdb keeps in-frame clones, though not all of them. This table holds about 90,000 clones, 75% to 95% found once. No antigens are known for them. The sequences come from unstimulated CD4+ T cells sorted from spleen or lymph node cells, collected before transplant. These receptors were obtained from a human donor who was the organ donor for an intestinal transplant.

The rearrangement joins TRBV5-1 to TRBJ1-1; D call uncertain. Trimming stripped 3 bases from V and 0 bases from J, with 9 bases between. The CDR3 contains 14 residues. Germline V gene lookup returns CDR1 SGHRS and CDR2 YFSETQ. The CDR3 sequence is CASSYSTLNTEAFF. The CDR3 DNA sequence: TGCGCCAGCAGCTACAGCACTCTGAACACTGAAGCTTTCTTT.

The gene calls are TRBV11-1 and TRBJ2-1; D not resolved. The germline CDR1 and CDR2 sequences are SGHAT and FQDESV (reference sequence). This CDR3 comprises 14 residues. Trimming took 0 bases from V and 5 from J, leaving 8 bases between them. CDR3 loop: CASSLALLHNEQFF. The CDR3 DNA reads as TGTGCCAGCAGCTTAGCCCTACTTCACAATGAGCAGTTCTTC.

The gene calls are TRBV29-1 and TRBJ2-2; D call uncertain. Trimming left V 7 bases short and J 7 bases short, with 22 bases between. The CDR3 covers 15 residues. Germline V CDR1 and CDR2: SQVTM, ANQGSEA. CDR3: CSAWAVSFLGGELFF. The CDR3 region has the DNA TGCAGCGCTTGGGCAGTTTCCTTCCTGGGCGGGGAGCTGTTTTTT.

The table lists this clone with a count of one. The CDR3 region has the DNA TGTGCCAGTAGCGAAGGGGTCGCTAATGAAAAACTGTTTTTT. Its translation: CASSEGVANEKLFF. V is TRBV19 and J is TRBJ1-4, with D possibly TRBD1 on 5 matching bases. Trimming shortened V by 6 bases and J by 3 bases, and 11 bases separated the two germline ends. CDR3 length: 14 residues. Per germline, CDR1 LNHDA and CDR2 SQIVND (reference sequence).

The rearrangement joins TRBV5-4 to TRBJ2-7, with D perhaps TRBD2 (5 bases). The CDR3 extends over 14 amino acids. V was shortened by 0 bases and J by 2 bases, with 9 bases between the two germline ends. Germline V gives CDR1 SGHNT, CDR2 YYREEE (reference sequence). CDR3 bases: TGTGCCAGCAGCTTGGGACTATTCCCCTACGAGCAGTACTTC. It yields the protein CASSLGLFPYEQYF. Full variable domain (outside the CDR3, taken from reference TRBV5-4 and TRBJ2-7): ETGVTQSPTHLIKTRGQQVTLRCSSQSGHNTVSWYQQALGQGPQFIFQYYREEENGRGNFPPRFSGLQFPNYSSELNVNALELDDSALYLCASSLGLFPYEQYFGPGTRLTVT.

J is TRBJ1-5 and V is TRBV15; D unclear. This CDR3 is 17 amino acids long. V shed 2 bases and J shed 7 bases, with 21 bases lying between them. The germline V gene has CDR1 LNHNV and CDR2 YYDKDF (reference sequence). The CDR3 DNA reads TGTGCCACCAGCAGAATGCAAAGCGGGGTGTTCTCCCAGCCCCAGCATTTT. Amino acids: CATSRMQSGVFSQPQHF.

The chain combines TRBV5-1 with TRBJ2-1, with 13 bases lining up with TRBD2. Losses at the gene ends were 4 bases for V and 3 bases for J; bases not matched to a gene: 16. This CDR3 is built from 20 residues. The germline V gene encodes CDR1 SGHRS and CDR2 YFSETQ. CDR3 region: CASSPPSGTSGTLLYNEQFF. The CDR3 nucleotides read TGCGCCAGCAGCCCCCCCTCAGGGACTAGCGGGACCCTACTCTACAATGAGCAGTTCTTC.

DNA for the CDR3: TGTGCCAGCAGAATGGACAGGGGGAGAACCTACGAGCAGTACTTC. Residues: CASRMDRGRTYEQYF. The J gene is TRBJ2-7, the V gene TRBV6-5; the match to TRBD1 covers 10 bases. V lost 6 bases, J lost 2 bases, and 7 bases stayed unmatched. Germline CDR1 reads MNHEY; CDR2 reads SVGAGI. This CDR3 spans 15 amino acids.

This clone showed up just once. The rearrangement joins TRBV5-1 to TRBJ2-3, with a weak D call TRBD2 (5 bases). Germline-derived CDR1 and CDR2 are SGHRS and YFSETQ. The CDR3 runs 14 residues. Trimming pared 3 bases from V and 6 bases from J, leaving 14 bases between. This CDR3 is CASSSTIGVDTQYF. The CDR3, as DNA: TGCGCCAGCAGCTCGACCATCGGGGTGGATACGCAGTATTTT.

The chain employs TRBV6-1 and TRBJ1-6; 9 bases agree with TRBD1. The J segment lost 9 bases and the V segment lost 10 bases, leaving 13 bases of the junction unmatched. The germline V gene has CDR1 MNHNS and CDR2 SASEGT. The CDR3 runs 15 residues. The CDR3 sequence: CATRNTGGLSSPLHF. The CDR3 bases are TGTGCCACCCGCAACACAGGGGGCTTAAGTTCACCCCTCCACTTT.

The chain couples TRBV5-1 to TRBJ1-2; D may be TRBD1 (6 bases). V dropped 7 bases and J dropped 2 bases, with 9 bases sitting between them. The CDR3 covers 12 residues. The germline V gene encodes CDR1 SGHRS and CDR2 YFSETQ. Here the CDR3 reads CASGTKNYGYTF. CDR3 nucleotide sequence: TGCGCCAGCGGGACAAAAAACTATGGCTACACCTTC.

This clone has only a few counts. V usage is TRBV10-3 and J usage is TRBJ2-5, with unresolved D. V was cut by 2 bases and J by 3 bases, with 7 bases left in between. The CDR3 totals 13 residues. Germline assignment: CDR1 ENHRY and CDR2 SYGVKD. CDR3 in amino acids: CAISEGLEETQYF. The CDR3 DNA reads as TGTGCCATCAGTGAGGGTCTAGAAGAGACCCAGTACTTC.

The rearrangement uses TRBV14 and TRBJ2-1; D perhaps matches TRBD1 (5 bases). The germline CDR1 and CDR2 sequences are SGHDN and FVKESK. This CDR3 comprises 13 residues. Trimming took 1 base from V and 9 from J, leaving 10 bases between them. CDR3 DNA: TGTGCCAGCAGCCAAGTAATCCAGGGTGAGCAGTTCTTC. This translates into CASSQVIQGEQFF.

This sequence joins TRBV6-5 and TRBJ2-1; 8 bases match TRBD2. V shed 0 bases, J shed 4 bases, and the junction held 5 bases outside the gene matches. Germline V gene sequence: CDR1 MNHEY, CDR2 SVGAGI. The CDR3 runs 16 residues. CDR3 sequence: CASSYSTSGLYNEQFF. The CDR3 DNA sequence: TGTGCCAGCAGTTACTCTACTAGCGGCCTATACAATGAGCAGTTCTTC.

This clone was seen more than once but under ten times. The chain joins TRBV4-1 to TRBJ2-5; D unclear. The CDR3 totals 15 residues. CDR1 MGHRA and CDR2 YSYEKL come from the germline V gene. The ends were cut back, 1 base at V and 5 bases at J, with 14 bases in the middle. The CDR3 reads CASSQGSASPETQYF. The CDR3 DNA is TGCGCCAGCAGCCAAGGGAGCGCATCCCCTGAGACCCAGTACTTC.

V is TRBV14 and J is TRBJ2-5; 8 bases line up with TRBD2. Germline CDR1 SGHDN, CDR2 FVKESK. The CDR3 is made up of 15 amino acids. Trimming removed 2 bases from V and 5 bases from J; junction bases left unmatched: 7. CDR3 region: CASSQTSGGGETQYF. CDR3 in DNA: TGTGCCAGCAGCCAAACTAGCGGAGGGGGGGAGACCCAGTACTTC.

This clone was observed a few times. The rearrangement joins TRBV1 to TRBJ1-6; the table's D call, TRBD1, was not checked against the DNA. TRBV1 is shown as a pseudogene. CDR3 length equals 14 residues. The CDR3 coding sequence is TGCACCAGGCCTCCGGGACAGGGCTTTTCACCCCTCCACTTT. This codes for CTRPPGQGFSPLHF.

To note about this clone: The same CDR3 arises from other DNA sequences in this sample as well. The chain combines TRBV5-1 with TRBJ2-5; 7 bases are shared with TRBD2. CDR3 length: 16 residues. V gave up 7 bases and J gave up 5 bases; unmatched junction bases: 17. CDR1 is SGHRS, CDR2 YFSETQ, per germline. CDR3 protein: CASSVGSAGVSETQYF. The CDR3 DNA is TGCGCCAGCTCAGTGGGTAGCGCGGGAGTGTCGGAGACCCAGTACTTC.

As to this clone: The sample holds other DNA sequences that translate to the same CDR3. The CDR3 reads CASSLGRGTDTQYF. CDR3 coding DNA: TGCGCCAGCAGCTTGGGCAGGGGCACAGATACGCAGTATTTT. This chain connects TRBV5-1 to TRBJ2-3; maybe TRBD1 (5 bases). CDR3 length: 14 residues. Trimming pared 0 bases from V and 1 base from J, leaving 6 bases between. CDR1 SGHRS and CDR2 YFSETQ come from the germline V gene.

Here the CDR3 reads CASRLGGSGNEQFF. CDR3 in DNA: TGTGCCAGCAGATTGGGCGGGAGTGGCAATGAGCAGTTCTTC. V and J are TRBV6-1 and TRBJ2-1; 7 positions match TRBD2. Germline V gene lookup returns CDR1 MNHNS and CDR2 SASEGT. V was clipped by 6 bases and J by 6 bases; unmatched bases: 8. The CDR3 length is 14 residues.

The chain links TRBV7-2 to TRBJ1-6, with D possibly being TRBD1 (5 bases). Germline CDR1 and CDR2: SGHTA and FQGNSA. The CDR3 spans 15 residues. V was shortened by 5 bases and J by 6 bases, with 14 bases between the two germline ends. CDR3 nucleotides: TGTGCCAGCAGCACCGGGGGGGGAACTAATTCACCCCTCCACTTT. This codes for CASSTGGGTNSPLHF.

The CDR3 DNA follows: TGTGCCAGCTCACCCAAGGCGACAGGGGGCCGGAATCAGCCCCAGCATTTT. This encodes CASSPKATGGRNQPQHF. The chain uses TRBV18 and TRBJ1-5, with 10 bases lining up with TRBD1. J gave up 4 bases and V 3 bases, and 9 bases lay outside the gene matches. The CDR3 has 17 residues. CDR1 and CDR2 from the germline V gene are KGHSH and LQKENI.

The rearrangement links TRBV7-9 to TRBJ2-4; weak D call: TRBD1 (6 bases). The CDR3 contains 15 residues. CDR1 is SEHNR and CDR2 is FQNEAQ in the germline V gene (reference sequence). The V and J ends lost 2 bases and 8 bases respectively, with 16 bases between them. CDR3 residues: CASSLTSGAWDIQYF. The CDR3 DNA reads TGTGCCAGCAGCTTAACCTCAGGGGCATGGGACATTCAGTACTTC.

CDR3 protein: CASSKRTNQETQYF. The CDR3 nucleotides are TGTGCCAGTAGTAAACGGACAAACCAAGAGACCCAGTACTTC. The chain carries TRBV19 and TRBJ2-5; D may be TRBD1 (5 bases). CDR1 is LNHDA, CDR2 SQIVND, per germline (reference sequence). CDR3 length: 14 amino acids. V lost 4 bases to trimming and J lost 0 bases, with 9 bases between them.